This T cell receptor (beta chain) was profiled in a study of blood T cell repertoires in COVID-19. Study details: The United States, Italy and Spain were the sources of the acute and convalescent COVID-19 samples.

Generated by immunoSEQ multiplex PCR, the TCRdb table keeps only in-frame clones and is missing some. Of roughly 310,000 clones in the sample, 90% were seen once. J lost 4 bases, V lost 4 bases, and 7 bases had no gene match. Germline loops: CDR1 LNHDA, CDR2 SQIVND (reference sequence). The CDR3 runs to 14 residues. The clonotype comes from a man in his 60s who had recovered from COVID-19. Sequenced input: PBMCs or T cells enriched from blood (not recorded which). The chain links TRBV19 to TRBJ2-7, with 7 bases aligning to TRBD2. The CDR3: CASSSLLGGYEQYF. In DNA, the CDR3 is TGTGCCAGTAGTAGCCTCCTGGGGGGGTACGAGCAGTACTTC.